A single T cell receptor (beta chain) is shown here with its context. Its target is unknown. This sample stems from a study of CD8+CD57+ T cells in acquired aplastic anemia. The overall study: Each DNA sample taken from sorted CD4+ and CD8+ cells came to around 3.4 ug on average. Study-level points and caveats: Patients and controls had in common 25 to 30 CD8+ CDR3 sequences. Statistical testing detected no significant gap in CD8+ Simpson's diversity between patients and controls.

Trimming pared 5 bases from V and 3 bases from J, leaving 11 bases between. Germline-derived CDR1 and CDR2 are LGHNA and YNFKEQ. The CDR3 covers 14 residues. Individuals selected for sequencing had exhibited CD8+CD57+ cell expansion on flow cytometry. Receipt of therapy had not occurred in any patient by the time of blood sampling. Genomic DNA constituted the template upon which TCR beta VDJ and CDR3 profiling was performed. TCRdb recomputed calls from the reads with MiXCR, one row per CDR3 protein. The table lists 150,000 to 200,000 distinct CDR3 sequences, roughly three fifths of them singletons. This receptor was identified in a human donor with aplastic anemia. Material: sorted CD4+, CD8+, or CD8+CD57+ T cells (not recorded which) from PBMCs. The chain joins TRBV4-2 to TRBJ1-5; D is possibly TRBD1 (6 bases). CDR3 residues: CASSGTGPNQPQHF. CDR3 in DNA: TGTGCCAGCAGCGGCACAGGGCCCAATCAGCCCCAGCATTTT.